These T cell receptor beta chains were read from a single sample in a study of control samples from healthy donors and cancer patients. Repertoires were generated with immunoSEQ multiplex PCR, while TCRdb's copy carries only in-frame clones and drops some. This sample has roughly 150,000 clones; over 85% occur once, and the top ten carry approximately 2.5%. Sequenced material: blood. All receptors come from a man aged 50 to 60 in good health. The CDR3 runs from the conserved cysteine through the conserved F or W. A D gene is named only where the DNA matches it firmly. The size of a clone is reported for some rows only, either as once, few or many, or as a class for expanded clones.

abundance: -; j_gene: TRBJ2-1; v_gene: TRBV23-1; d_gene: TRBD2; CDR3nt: TGCGCCAGCAGTCAAGCCCGGCTAGCGGGCTCCTACAATGAGCAGTTCTTC; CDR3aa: CASSQARLAGSYNEQFF
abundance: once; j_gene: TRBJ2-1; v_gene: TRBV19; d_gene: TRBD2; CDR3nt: TGTGCCAGTAGCAGCCCGGGACTAGCGGGAGAGCGTAATGAGCAGTTCTTC; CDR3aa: CASSSPGLAGERNEQFF
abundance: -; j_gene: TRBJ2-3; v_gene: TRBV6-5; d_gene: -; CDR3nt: TGTGCCAGCAGCTCCGACAGGACAGATACGCAGTATTTT; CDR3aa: CASSSDRTDTQYF
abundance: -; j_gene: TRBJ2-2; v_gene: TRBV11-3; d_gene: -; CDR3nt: TGTGCCAGCAGCTTGGATGGCAGGGTATTAGGTGGGGAGCTGTTTTTT; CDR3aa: CASSLDGRVLGGELFF
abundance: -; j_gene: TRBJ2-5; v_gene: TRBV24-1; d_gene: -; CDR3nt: TGTGCCACCAGTGATCCGCCCCCCAGTGAGACCCAGTACTTC; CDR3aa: CATSDPPPSETQYF
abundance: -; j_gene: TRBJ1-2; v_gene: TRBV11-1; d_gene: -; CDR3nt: TGTGCCAGCAGCCCGAGCAGGGGAGCTAACTATGGCTACACCTTC; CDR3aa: CASSPSRGANYGYTF
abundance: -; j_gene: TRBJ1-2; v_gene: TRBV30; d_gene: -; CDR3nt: TGTGCCTGGACGACTTTCCTCCAGAGCCATGGCTACACCTTC; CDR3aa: CAWTTFLQSHGYTF
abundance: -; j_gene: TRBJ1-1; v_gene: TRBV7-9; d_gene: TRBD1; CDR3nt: TGTGCCAGCAGCCCGGGGACAGGCTTGAACACTGAAGCTTTCTTT; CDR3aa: CASSPGTGLNTEAFF
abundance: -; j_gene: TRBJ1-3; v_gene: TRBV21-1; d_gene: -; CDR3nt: TGTGCCAGCAGCAAGCAGTGCTCTGGAAACACCATATATTTT; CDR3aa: CASSKQCSGNTIYF
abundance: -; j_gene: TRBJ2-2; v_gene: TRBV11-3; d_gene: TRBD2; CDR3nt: TGTGCCAGCAGCTCGACTAGCGGAGTTATGGGGGAGCTGTTTTTT; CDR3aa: CASSSTSGVMGELFF
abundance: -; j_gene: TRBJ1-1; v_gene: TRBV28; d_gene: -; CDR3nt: TGTGCCAGCAGGGAGGGAGGCGGCACTGAAGCTTTCTTT; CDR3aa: CASREGGGTEAFF
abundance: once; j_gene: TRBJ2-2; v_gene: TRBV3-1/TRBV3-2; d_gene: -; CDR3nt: TGTGCCAGCAGCCGAGGGCAGGGGCCGCCGAACACCGGGGAGCTGTTTTTT; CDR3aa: CASSRGQGPPNTGELFF
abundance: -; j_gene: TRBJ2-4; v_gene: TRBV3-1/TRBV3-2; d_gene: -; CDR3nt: TGTGCCAGCAGCTTGGGAGAGGGGTCTCTGTACTTC; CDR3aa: CASSLGEGSLYF
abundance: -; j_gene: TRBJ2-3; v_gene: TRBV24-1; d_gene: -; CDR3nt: TGTGCCACCAGTGATTTACCAAGCGGGCGAACCCGACAGTATTTT; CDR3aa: CATSDLPSGRTRQYF
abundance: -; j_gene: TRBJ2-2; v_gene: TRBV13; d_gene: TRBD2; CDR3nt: TGTGCCAGCAGCTTAGGTGGGACTAGCTTGGACACCGGGGAGCTGTTTTTT; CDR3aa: CASSLGGTSLDTGELFF
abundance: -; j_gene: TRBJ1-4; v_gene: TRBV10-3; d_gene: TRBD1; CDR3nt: TGTGCCATCAGTGAGTCGACAGGGGGCCGGGAAAAACTGTTTTTT; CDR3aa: CAISESTGGREKLFF
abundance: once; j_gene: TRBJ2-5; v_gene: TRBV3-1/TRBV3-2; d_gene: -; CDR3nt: TGTGCCAGCAGCCAGTCTCTAGAGACCCAGTACTTC; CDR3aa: CASSQSLETQYF
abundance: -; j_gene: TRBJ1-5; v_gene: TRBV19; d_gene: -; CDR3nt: TGTGCCAGTACGAACAGCTTCAATCAGCCCCAGCATTTT; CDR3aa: CASTNSFNQPQHF
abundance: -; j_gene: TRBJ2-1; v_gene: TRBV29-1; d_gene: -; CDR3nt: TGCAGCTGTCCAGGCACAGGGTTTTACAATGAGCAGTTCTTC; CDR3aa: CSCPGTGFYNEQFF
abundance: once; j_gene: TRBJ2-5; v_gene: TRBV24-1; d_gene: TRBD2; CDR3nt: TGTGCCACCAGTGATTACGGCGCCCTAGCGGGTAGAGAGACCCAGTACTTC; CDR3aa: CATSDYGALAGRETQYF
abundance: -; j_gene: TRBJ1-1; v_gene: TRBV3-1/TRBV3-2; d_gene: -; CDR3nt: TGTGCCAGCAGCCTACAGGGCGGAGGGACTGAAGCTTTCTTT; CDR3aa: CASSLQGGGTEAFF
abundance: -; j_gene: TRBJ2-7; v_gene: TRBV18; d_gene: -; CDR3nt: TGTGCCAGCTCACTACCGACAGTCTCCTACGAGCAGTACTTC; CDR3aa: CASSLPTVSYEQYF
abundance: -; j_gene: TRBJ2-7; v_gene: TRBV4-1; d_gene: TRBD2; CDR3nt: TGCGCCAGCAGCTCTATGTCTAGCGGGAGACGGGAAGAGCAGTACTTC; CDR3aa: CASSSMSSGRREEQYF
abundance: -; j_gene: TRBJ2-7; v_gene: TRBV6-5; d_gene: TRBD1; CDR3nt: TGTGCCAGCGGGCAGGGGGCGCGCTACGAGCAGTACTTC; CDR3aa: CASGQGARYEQYF
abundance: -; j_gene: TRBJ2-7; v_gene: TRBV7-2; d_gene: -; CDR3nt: TGTGCCAGCAGCTCGACTAGCTACGAGCAGTACTTC; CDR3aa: CASSSTSYEQYF
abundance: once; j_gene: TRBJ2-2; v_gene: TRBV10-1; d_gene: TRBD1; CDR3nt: TGCGCCAGCAGGGACAGGAGCACCGGGGAGCTGTTTTTT; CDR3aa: CASRDRSTGELFF
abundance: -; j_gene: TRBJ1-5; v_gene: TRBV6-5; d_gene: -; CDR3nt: TGTGCCAGCAGTTTCGGTGGAACCGGTCAGCCCCAGCATTTT; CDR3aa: CASSFGGTGQPQHF
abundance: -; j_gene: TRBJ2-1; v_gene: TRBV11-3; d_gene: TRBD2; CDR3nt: TGTGCCAGCAGCTCGGGACTAGCGGGAGGAACCTACAATGAGCAGTTCTTC; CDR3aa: CASSSGLAGGTYNEQFF
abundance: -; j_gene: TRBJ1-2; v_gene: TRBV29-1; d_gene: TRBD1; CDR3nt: TGCAGCGCACACTCCGGGACAGGGAGCGGCTACACCTTC; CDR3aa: CSAHSGTGSGYTF
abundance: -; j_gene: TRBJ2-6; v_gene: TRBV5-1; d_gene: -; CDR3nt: TGCGCCAGCAGCATCCATCAGGGGTCTGGGGCCAACGTCCTGACTTTC; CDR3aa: CASSIHQGSGANVLTF
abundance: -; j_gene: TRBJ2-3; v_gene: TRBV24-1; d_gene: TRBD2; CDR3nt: TGTGCCACCAGTGATTTGCCCGGACTAGCGCCGAGCACAGATACGCAGTATTTT; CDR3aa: CATSDLPGLAPSTDTQYF
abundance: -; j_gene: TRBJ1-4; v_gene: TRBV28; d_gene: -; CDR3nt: TGTGCCAGCAGATGGGGGGGAACTAATGAAAAACTGTTTTTT; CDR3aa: CASRWGGTNEKLFF
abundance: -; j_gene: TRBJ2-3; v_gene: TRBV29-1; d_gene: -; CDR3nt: TGCAGGGGAGCCTCAGGGAGCACAGATACGCAGTATTTT; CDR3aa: CRGASGSTDTQYF
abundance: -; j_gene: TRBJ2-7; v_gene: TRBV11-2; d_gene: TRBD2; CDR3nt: TGTGCCAGCAGCCCCCTCCTTAGCGGGAGGGCCTCCGAGCAGTACTTC; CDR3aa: CASSPLLSGRASEQYF
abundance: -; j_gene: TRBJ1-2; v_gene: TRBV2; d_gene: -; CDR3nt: TGTGCCAGCAGTGTGGGAGTAGCGGTTCGTGGCTACACCTTC; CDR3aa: CASSVGVAVRGYTF
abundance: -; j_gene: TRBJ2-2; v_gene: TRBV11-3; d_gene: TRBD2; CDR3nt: TGTGCCAGCAGCTCCACCTCACTAGCGGGGGACACCGGGGAGCTGTTTTTT; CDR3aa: CASSSTSLAGDTGELFF
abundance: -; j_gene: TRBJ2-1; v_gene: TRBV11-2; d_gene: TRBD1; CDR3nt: TGTGCCAGCAGCTTCTCAGCAGGGGGCATTCGCAATGAGCAGTTCTTC; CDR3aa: CASSFSAGGIRNEQFF
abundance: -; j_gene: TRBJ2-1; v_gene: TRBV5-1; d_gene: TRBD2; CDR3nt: TGCGCCAGCAGCTCCGGGACTAGTGGCTCCTACAATGAGCAGTTCTTC; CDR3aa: CASSSGTSGSYNEQFF
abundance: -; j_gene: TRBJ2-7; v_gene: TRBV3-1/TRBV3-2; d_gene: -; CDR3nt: TGTGCCAGCAGCCAAGGACTCGGAGCCTACGAGCAGTACTTC; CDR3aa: CASSQGLGAYEQYF
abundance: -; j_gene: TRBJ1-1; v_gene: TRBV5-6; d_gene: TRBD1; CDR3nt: TGTGCCAGCAGCGGGACGGGACAGATGAACACTGAAGCTTTCTTT; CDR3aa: CASSGTGQMNTEAFF
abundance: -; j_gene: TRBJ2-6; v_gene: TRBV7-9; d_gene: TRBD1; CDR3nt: TGTGCCAGCAGCACCCGGCAGGGGGCTACCTCTGGGGCCAACGTCCTGACTTTC; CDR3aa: CASSTRQGATSGANVLTF
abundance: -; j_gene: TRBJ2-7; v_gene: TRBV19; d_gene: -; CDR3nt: TGTGCCAGTAGTATGGGGCAGGTGGGACGTTACGAGCAGTACTTC; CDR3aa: CASSMGQVGRYEQYF
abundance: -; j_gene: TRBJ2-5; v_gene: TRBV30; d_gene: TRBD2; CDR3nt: TGTGCCTGGAGCAACCGAGGGGCTCCACGGGGGGCCCAGTACTTC; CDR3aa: CAWSNRGAPRGAQYF
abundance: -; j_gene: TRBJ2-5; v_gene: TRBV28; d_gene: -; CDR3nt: TGTGCCAGCAGTCCGCAAGAGACCCAGTACTTC; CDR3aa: CASSPQETQYF
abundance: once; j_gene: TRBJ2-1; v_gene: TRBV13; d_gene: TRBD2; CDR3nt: TGTGCCAGCAGCTACGGACTAGATTACAATGAGCAGTTCTTC; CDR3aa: CASSYGLDYNEQFF
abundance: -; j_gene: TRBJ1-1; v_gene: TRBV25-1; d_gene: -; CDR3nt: TGTGCCAGCAGTGAATTGCCCACTGAAGCTTTCTTT; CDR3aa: CASSELPTEAFF
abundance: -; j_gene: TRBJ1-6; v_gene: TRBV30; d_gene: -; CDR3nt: TGTGCCTGGAGTGTAGGAGGGGGTTATAATTCACCCCTCCACTTT; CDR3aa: CAWSVGGGYNSPLHF
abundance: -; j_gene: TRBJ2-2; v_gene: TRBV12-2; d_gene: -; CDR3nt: TGTGCAAGTCGCTTAGCGGATGGACTAGCGAACACCGGGGAGCTGTTTTTT; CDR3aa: CASRLADGLANTGELFF
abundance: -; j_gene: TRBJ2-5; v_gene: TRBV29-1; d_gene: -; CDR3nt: TGCAGCGTTGAAGAAAGCAAGGGGACCCAGTACTTC; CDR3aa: CSVEESKGTQYF
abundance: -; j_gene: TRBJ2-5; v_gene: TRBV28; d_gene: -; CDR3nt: TGTGCCAGCAGTTTTTTTCGCTACAGGACCCAGCAGGAGACCCAGTACTTC; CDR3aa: CASSFFRYRTQQETQYF
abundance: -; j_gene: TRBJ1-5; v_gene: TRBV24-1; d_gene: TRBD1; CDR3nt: TGTGCCACCAGTGATTTTCCAGGGGGGATGGCCCAGCATTTT; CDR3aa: CATSDFPGGMAQHF
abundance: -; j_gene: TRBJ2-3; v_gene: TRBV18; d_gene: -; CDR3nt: TGTGCCAGCTCGCGCTCCCGCACAGATACGCAGTATTTT; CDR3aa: CASSRSRTDTQYF
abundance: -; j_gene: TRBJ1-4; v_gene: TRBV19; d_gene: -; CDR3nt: TGTGCCAGTAGTATGATGCAGGATGAAAAACTGTTTTTT; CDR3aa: CASSMMQDEKLFF
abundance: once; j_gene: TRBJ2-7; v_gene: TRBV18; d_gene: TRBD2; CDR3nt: TGTGCCAGCTCACCCGGGACACTTCTCAAGCGGGAGGGCTACGAGCAGTACTTC; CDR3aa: CASSPGTLLKREGYEQYF
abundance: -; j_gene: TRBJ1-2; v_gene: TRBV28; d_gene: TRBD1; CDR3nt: TGTGCCGGCCTGGGAGGGGGCGCAGGGGGCTACACCTTC; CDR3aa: CAGLGGGAGGYTF
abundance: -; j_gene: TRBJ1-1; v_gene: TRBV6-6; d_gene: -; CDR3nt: TGTGCCAGCACCCTTTCGGGCCAGCTGAACACTGAAGCTTTCTTT; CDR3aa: CASTLSGQLNTEAFF
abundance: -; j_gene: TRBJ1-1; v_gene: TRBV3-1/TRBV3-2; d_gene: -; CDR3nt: TGTGCCAGCAGCTTCCGGGACGGCACCGGGGGAGCTTTCTTT; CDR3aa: CASSFRDGTGGAFF